These 20 T cell receptor beta chains share one sample of origin, sequenced in a study of regulatory T cells in long-lasting Graves disease. Stated time point: persistent/refractory GD, antithyroid drugs over 5 years with positive TRAb. PBMC RNA was the source of the TCR library. Construction of the TCR beta libraries employed iRepertoire HTBI primers in conjunction with Arm-PCR of CDR3 regions. TCRdb reprocessed the multiplex PCR reads with MiXCR, giving one entry per CDR3 protein. The sample has fewer than 400,000 distinct CDR3 sequences; roughly 20% are singletons. Sequenced here: peripheral blood mononuclear cells (PBMCs), sampled when the disease was refractory, from a patient treated with antithyroid drugs. Source of these receptors: a female donor with Graves disease.

This clonotype came up a few times. A much larger clone differs by one base, so this may be a read error. V usage is TRBV2 and J usage is TRBJ2-7, with 11 bases fitting TRBD1. Germline V gene sequence: CDR1 SNHLY, CDR2 FYNNEI. The CDR3 runs 15 residues. CDR3 loop: CASGEAGQGAYEQYF. In nucleotides, the CDR3 is TGTGCCAGCGGTGAAGCTGGACAGGGGGCTTACGAGCAGTACTTC.

This clonotype was detected only a few times. The V and J genes are TRBV12-3 or TRBV12-4 and TRBJ1-1; no clear D gene. There are 12 residues in the CDR3. Trimming removed 2 bases at V and 4 bases at J, with 5 bases between. The CDR3 loop reads CASSLLSTEAFF. CDR3 DNA sequence: TGTGCCAGCAGTTTACTTTCCACTGAAGCTTTCTTT.

This clonotype was detected only a few times. The junction departs from the called germline gene at one end, perhaps through a read error. The chain couples TRBV5-1 to TRBJ2-7; D is unresolved. The CDR3 is 13 residues long. In germline, CDR1 is SGHRS, CDR2 YFSETQ. The CDR3, as DNA: TGCGCCAGCAGATTGGATCGCCTCTACGAGCAGTACTTC. Protein: CASRLDRLYEQYF.

The V call is TRBV19, the J call TRBJ1-1; D unresolved. This CDR3 is 14 amino acids long. Germline V gene sequence: CDR1 LNHDA, CDR2 SQIVND (reference sequence). V was clipped by 3 bases and J by 8 bases, with 16 bases between them. The CDR3 reads CASSINIDRQEAFF. In DNA, the CDR3 is TGTGCCAGTAGTATCAACATTGATCGACAAGAAGCTTTCTTT. Using reference TRBV19 and TRBJ1-1 for the parts outside the CDR3, the full variable domain is DGGITQSPKYLFRKEGQNVTLSCEQNLNHDAMYWYRQDPGQGLRLIYYSQIVNDFQKGDIAEGYSVSREKKESFPLTVTSAQKNPTAFYLCASSINIDRQEAFFGQGTRLTVV.

This clonotype was picked up a small number of times. The rearrangement uses TRBV20-1 and TRBJ2-7; TRBD2 agrees at 10 bases. There are 15 residues in the CDR3. V gave up 0 bases and J gave up 3 bases; unmatched junction bases: 5. In germline, CDR1 is DFQATT, CDR2 SNEGSKA (reference sequence). Written as DNA, the CDR3 is TGCAGTGCTAGAGATTATAGCGGGGGGAGCTACGAGCAGTACTTC. Residues: CSARDYSGGSYEQYF.

Details on this clonotype: Compared with germline, one end of the junction differs, possibly owing to a read error. The rearrangement uses TRBV12-3 or TRBV12-4 and TRBJ1-1, with a weak D call TRBD1 (6 bases). This CDR3 is built from 13 residues. Here the CDR3 DNA reads TGTGCCAGCAGTTTAGCGGGGGGCACTGGAGCTTTCTTT. Translating gives CASSLAGGTGAFF.

V usage is TRBV5-4 and J usage is TRBJ2-3, with 7 bases aligning to TRBD1. V shed 3 bases, J shed 2 bases, and the junction held 3 bases outside the gene matches. Germline lookup yields CDR1 SGHNT and CDR2 YYREEE (reference sequence). CDR3 length equals 14 residues. CDR3 residues: CASSYRGNTDTQYF. CDR3 in DNA: TGTGCCAGCAGCTACAGGGGTAACACAGATACGCAGTATTTT.

In this sample, this clonotype turned up many times. The V gene is TRBV6-9, the J gene TRBJ2-5, with 9 bases lining up with TRBD1. V lost 3 bases, J lost 4 bases, and 6 bases stayed unmatched. The V gene's germline CDR1 is MNHGY and CDR2 SVAAGI. This CDR3 contains 15 residues. CDR3 sequence (DNA): TGTGCCAGCAGTTACTCTTCGGGACAGGGAGAGACCCAGTACTTC. Translating gives CASSYSSGQGETQYF.

The chain has TRBV6-5 and TRBJ2-1, with unresolved D. The V end lost 0 bases, the J end lost 5 bases, and 5 bases lay between the germline ends. The CDR3 is 13 residues long. The V gene's germline CDR1 is MNHEY and CDR2 SVGAGI. The CDR3 spells CASSYSPDNEQFF. DNA for the CDR3: TGTGCCAGCAGTTACTCGCCCGACAATGAGCAGTTCTTC.

This clonotype was observed a handful of times. The chain is built from TRBV7-3 and TRBJ2-3, with TRBD1 as a possible D gene (6 bases). V shed 9 bases and J shed 0 bases, with 13 bases lying between them. Germline V CDR1 and CDR2: SGHTA, FQGTGA. The CDR3 runs 14 residues. DNA of the CDR3: TGTGCCAGTCGAAGCGGACAGAGCACAGATACGCAGTATTTT. Translation gives CASRSGQSTDTQYF. The full variable domain, rest sourced from reference TRBV7-3 and TRBJ2-3, is GAGVSQTPSNKVTEKGKYVELRCDPISGHTALYWYRQSLGQGPEFLIYFQGTGAADDSGLPNDRFFAVRPEGSVSTLKIQRTERGDSAVYLCASRSGQSTDTQYFGPGTRLTVL.

This rearrangement joins TRBV24-1 to TRBJ2-1; D gene ambiguous. The V end was cut by 9 bases, the J end by 6 bases, with 8 bases between. The CDR3 covers 11 residues. Germline assignment: CDR1 KGHDR and CDR2 SFDVKD. The CDR3 reads CATGRTNEQFF. Written as DNA, the CDR3 is TGTGCCACCGGACGTACCAATGAGCAGTTCTTC.

J is TRBJ2-2 and V is TRBV4-3; D not resolved. This CDR3 has 16 amino acids. V was trimmed by 0 bases and J by 2 bases, leaving 10 bases between them. The germline V gene encodes CDR1 LGHNA and CDR2 YSLEER. The CDR3 nucleotides read TGCGCCAGCAGCCAAGATTCCGGGTCAAACACCGGGGAGCTGTTTTTT. The encoded protein is CASSQDSGSNTGELFF.

The rearrangement joins TRBV10-2 to TRBJ2-5; D perhaps matches TRBD1 (5 bases). The V end lost 5 bases, the J end lost 5 bases, and 12 bases lay between the germline ends. The CDR3 has 13 residues. CDR1 and CDR2 (germline): WSHSY, SAAADI. CDR3 DNA: TGCGCCAGCAGTCAGGGTACGGTGGAGACCCAGTACTTC. Its translation is CASSQGTVETQYF.

This clonotype was seen ten or more times. Here the CDR3 DNA reads TGTGCCAGCAGTTACGCCGGGACAGATAGCAATCAGCCCCAGCATTTT. Its translation is CASSYAGTDSNQPQHF. V and J are TRBV6-5 and TRBJ1-5; TRBD1 matches at 7 bases. The germline V gene has CDR1 MNHEY and CDR2 SVGAGI. The length of the CDR3 is 16 residues. The V segment lost 2 bases and the J segment 0 bases; nucleotides outside the gene matches: 4.

This clonotype has at least ten counts. V and J are TRBV2 and TRBJ1-5, with a tentative D call TRBD1 (5 bases). The CDR3 contains 16 residues. The germline gives CDR1 SNHLY, CDR2 FYNNEI. Trimming took 2 bases from V and 2 from J, leaving 13 bases between them. CDR3 sequence (DNA): TGTGCCAGCAGTGAAACGCAGGGTATTGGCAATCAGCCCCAGCATTTT. Protein: CASSETQGIGNQPQHF.

Ten or more counts support this clonotype. The chain carries TRBV27 and TRBJ1-3, with D possibly matching TRBD1 (6 bases). Trimming took 6 bases from V and 0 from J, leaving 9 bases between them. This CDR3 has 14 amino acids. CDR1 is MNHEY, CDR2 SMNVEV, per germline (reference sequence). The CDR3 sequence: CASREGGSGNTIYF. In DNA form, the CDR3 reads TGTGCCAGCAGAGAAGGGGGCTCTGGAAACACCATATATTTT.

This chain connects TRBV7-9 to TRBJ2-5, with D unresolved. The germline V gene has CDR1 SEHNR and CDR2 FQNEAQ (reference sequence). This CDR3 is 12 amino acids long. Deletions cut 10 bases from V and 5 bases from J, with 14 bases between. The CDR3 region is CANSSNRETQYF. In DNA form, the CDR3 reads TGTGCCAACAGTTCGAACCGTGAGACCCAGTACTTC.

This clonotype was counted between two and nine times. The chain couples TRBV20-1 to TRBJ2-5; weak D call: TRBD2 (6 bases). Germline V gives CDR1 DFQATT, CDR2 SNEGSKA (reference sequence). Deletions cut 2 bases from V and 2 bases from J, with 15 bases between. This CDR3 is 15 amino acids long. The CDR3 DNA reads TGCAGTGCTAGAATTGGGGCGGGGAATCAAGAGACCCAGTACTTC. This codes for CSARIGAGNQETQYF.

A remark on this clonotype: A much larger clone differs from this one at a single base, so this may be a read error. The chain links TRBV2 to TRBJ2-7; 8 positions match TRBD2. From germline, CDR1 is SNHLY and CDR2 FYNNEI. CDR3 length: 14 amino acids. Written as DNA, the CDR3 is TGTGCCGGCAGCCGCGGGGGGAGCGGCAACGAGCAGTACTTC. Its protein is CAGSRGGSGNEQYF.

In this sample, this clonotype turned up many times. V is TRBV28 and J is TRBJ2-7; D uncertain. V was clipped by 3 bases and J by 2 bases, with 14 bases between them. From germline, CDR1 is MDHEN and CDR2 SYDVKM. The CDR3 totals 15 residues. This CDR3 is CASSLSARVPYEQYF. In nucleotides, the CDR3 is TGTGCCAGCAGTTTGAGTGCACGCGTTCCCTACGAGCAGTACTTC.